Each of the 23 T cell receptor beta chains below was sequenced from the same sample in a study of blood T cell repertoires in COVID-19. Repertoires were generated with immunoSEQ multiplex PCR, while TCRdb's copy carries only in-frame clones and drops some. Of about 310,000 clones listed, about 91% are singletons. The sequenced sample consisted of PBMCs or T cells enriched from blood (not recorded which). These receptors originate from a young woman who had recovered from COVID-19.

This rearrangement joins TRBV24-1 to TRBJ1-5; a possible D gene is TRBD1 (6 bases). The CDR3 sequence is 16 residues long. Trimming pared 2 bases from V and 3 bases from J, leaving 13 bases between. The germline gives CDR1 KGHDR, CDR2 SFDVKD. In DNA form, the CDR3 reads TGTGCCACCAGTGATTCGAAGGGGGACACCAATCAGCCCCAGCATTTT. Protein product: CATSDSKGDTNQPQHF.

The rearrangement joins TRBV28 to TRBJ1-6; D gene ambiguous. With 3 bases removed from V and 0 bases from J, the gap between germline ends came to 15 bases. This CDR3 contains 18 residues. Germline V gene lookup returns CDR1 MDHEN and CDR2 SYDVKM. CDR3 residues: CASSFVFGGSSYNSPLHF. The CDR3 DNA reads TGTGCCAGCAGTTTTGTCTTCGGAGGAAGCTCCTATAATTCACCCCTCCACTTT.

The chain is built from TRBV7-3 and TRBJ2-1, with 10 bases aligning to TRBD2. Germline V gene sequence: CDR1 SGHTA, CDR2 FQGTGA. The CDR3 sequence is 18 residues long. J gave up 9 bases and V 3 bases, and 17 bases lay outside the gene matches. DNA of the CDR3: TGTGCCAGCAGCTTCATACCGACAGGGGCTAGCGGGGGTAGTGAGCAGTTCTTC. This translates into CASSFIPTGASGGSEQFF.

The chain combines TRBV19 with TRBJ1-5; D is perhaps TRBD1 (6 bases). Germline V gene sequence: CDR1 LNHDA, CDR2 SQIVND (reference sequence). V shed 5 bases and J shed 0 bases, with 11 bases lying between them. CDR3 length: 15 residues. The CDR3, as DNA: TGTGCCAGTAGTTCAGGGGATTATAGCAATCAGCCCCAGCATTTT. This codes for CASSSGDYSNQPQHF.

This chain uses TRBV5-1 with TRBJ2-2, with D possibly TRBD2 on 6 matching bases. V was pared by 3 bases and J by 4 bases, with 10 bases between. CDR3 length: 14 amino acids. CDR1 SGHRS and CDR2 YFSETQ come from the germline V gene. The CDR3, as DNA: TGCGCCAGCAGCTCGGGACTTTTCACCGGGGAGCTGTTTTTT. Translated: CASSSGLFTGELFF.

About this clone: The sample contains more than one DNA sequence encoding this CDR3. The chain couples TRBV7-2 to TRBJ2-4; no clear D. Germline CDR1 reads SGHTA; CDR2 reads FQGNSA. V was cut by 0 bases and J by 0 bases, with 3 bases left in between. CDR3 length: 14 amino acids. CDR3 nucleotide sequence: TGTGCCAGCAGCTTAGCCCTAGCCAAAAACATTCAGTACTTC. Amino acids: CASSLALAKNIQYF.

The chain uses TRBV7-2 and TRBJ2-1; 7 nucleotides line up with TRBD2. With 4 bases clipped from V and 12 bases from J, the junction kept 21 bases outside the gene matches. The germline V gene encodes CDR1 SGHTA and CDR2 FQGNSA. The CDR3 is made up of 17 amino acids. The CDR3 spells CASSSNSAGLKWEGQFF. DNA of the CDR3: TGTGCCAGCAGCTCCAATAGCGCCGGACTCAAATGGGAGGGGCAGTTCTTC.

The V gene is TRBV15, the J gene TRBJ1-4; 8 bases map to TRBD1. The CDR3 loop spans 15 amino acids. The trim removed 3 bases at V and 6 bases at J, leaving 6 bases unmatched. Looked up from germline, CDR1 is LNHNV and CDR2 is YYDKDF (reference sequence). CDR3 protein: CATSRAGGIDEKLFF. The CDR3 DNA is TGTGCCACCAGCAGGGCAGGGGGCATAGATGAAAAACTGTTTTTT.

This clone was found once. The rearrangement uses TRBV18 and TRBJ2-2; 8 bases fit TRBD1. The germline CDR1 and CDR2 sequences are KGHSH and LQKENI. V lost 2 bases to trimming and J lost 6 bases; unmatched junction nucleotides: 8. The CDR3 consists of 16 residues. CDR3 sequence (DNA): TGTGCCAGCTCACCATTCAGGACAGGGTCGGCCGGGGAGCTGTTTTTT. Amino acid sequence: CASSPFRTGSAGELFF.

The CDR3 loop is CASSPSTGLQTEAFF. CDR3 nucleotide sequence: TGTGCCAGCAGCCCCTCCACAGGGCTACAGACTGAAGCTTTCTTT. The chain combines TRBV3-1 (or the pseudogene TRBV3-2) with TRBJ1-1; possibly TRBD1 for D (6 bases). There are 15 residues in the CDR3. The ends were cut back, 4 bases at V and 5 bases at J, with 17 bases in the middle. Germline CDR1 is LGHDT and CDR2 is YNNKEL (reference sequence).

The V and J genes are TRBV24-1 and TRBJ2-3; the D is unclear. V was trimmed by 3 bases and J by 6 bases, leaving 9 bases between them. CDR3 length equals 13 residues. The germline CDR1 and CDR2 sequences are KGHDR and SFDVKD. The CDR3 protein is CATSDIGFDTQYF. Here the CDR3 DNA reads TGTGCCACCAGTGATATCGGGTTTGATACGCAGTATTTT.

In this sample, this clone turned up a few times. V and J are TRBV7-9 and TRBJ1-4; tentative D call: TRBD1 (6 bases). Germline V lookup: CDR1 SEHNR, CDR2 FQNEAQ (reference sequence). CDR3 length: 16 residues. V lost 5 bases and J lost 3, with 16 bases in between. The CDR3 nucleotides read TGTGCCAGCAGCCCCCGACAGGACCCGGCTAATGAAAAACTGTTTTTT. Translated: CASSPRQDPANEKLFF.

J is TRBJ1-1 and V is TRBV7-3; 7 bases align to TRBD1. The J segment lost 0 bases and the V segment lost 5 bases, leaving 6 bases of the junction unmatched. There are 15 residues in the CDR3. CDR1 is SGHTA and CDR2 is FQGTGA in the germline V gene. CDR3 residues: CASSQGGTMNTEAFF. The CDR3 DNA is TGTGCCAGCAGCCAAGGGGGCACTATGAACACTGAAGCTTTCTTT. The full variable domain, in which reference TRBV7-3 and TRBJ1-1 provide the parts outside the CDR3, is GAGVSQTPSNKVTEKGKYVELRCDPISGHTALYWYRQSLGQGPEFLIYFQGTGAADDSGLPNDRFFAVRPEGSVSTLKIQRTERGDSAVYLCASSQGGTMNTEAFFGQGTRLTVV.

This clone was picked up one time. V gene TRBV12-3 or TRBV12-4 combines with J gene TRBJ2-7; D remains unclear. CDR3 length equals 12 residues. Trimming pared 5 bases from V and 0 bases from J, leaving 5 bases between. The CDR3 here is CASSNGSYEQYF. Written as DNA, the CDR3 is TGTGCCAGCAGTAACGGCTCCTACGAGCAGTACTTC.

This chain links TRBV5-5 with TRBJ2-7; no clear D gene. The V end was cut by 1 base, the J end by 1 base, with 9 bases between. The germline CDR1 and CDR2 sequences are SGHKS and YYEKEE (reference sequence). The CDR3 consists of 14 residues. The DNA of the CDR3 is TGTGCCAGCAGCTTGATAGGCGGATCCTACGAGCAGTACTTC. It yields the protein CASSLIGGSYEQYF.

J is TRBJ2-2 and V is TRBV9; D perhaps matches TRBD1 (5 bases). The V gene's germline CDR1 is SGDLS and CDR2 YYNGEE. Trimming removed 3 bases at V and 7 bases at J, with 16 bases between. The CDR3 runs to 15 residues. In DNA form, the CDR3 reads TGTGCCAGCAGCGCTCGACTCGGACAATTCGGGGAGCTGTTTTTT. It encodes CASSARLGQFGELFF.

J is TRBJ2-5 and V is TRBV19; perhaps TRBD1 as D (5 bases). The length of the CDR3 is 15 residues. The V gene's germline CDR1 is LNHDA and CDR2 SQIVND (reference sequence). V lost 3 bases to trimming and J lost 5 bases, with 16 bases between them. The DNA of the CDR3 is TGTGCCAGTAGTATGGGTCAGGGAACCGCCGAGACCCAGTACTTC. It specifies CASSMGQGTAETQYF. The variable domain in full, completed from reference TRBV19 and TRBJ2-5, reads DGGITQSPKYLFRKEGQNVTLSCEQNLNHDAMYWYRQDPGQGLRLIYYSQIVNDFQKGDIAEGYSVSREKKESFPLTVTSAQKNPTAFYLCASSMGQGTAETQYFGPGTRLLVL.

The CDR3 DNA follows: TGTGCCAGCAGTTACGGCGGGGCCAATCAGCCCCAGCATTTT. Its translation: CASSYGGANQPQHF. This chain joins TRBV6-2 or TRBV6-3 and TRBJ1-5, with D tentatively TRBD1 (5 bases). This CDR3 is 14 amino acids long. Germline loops: CDR1 MNHEY, CDR2 SVGEGT. The ends were cut back, 2 bases at V and 3 bases at J, with 8 bases in the middle.

CDR3 in DNA: TGTGCCAGCAGCAAACAGGGGCGCAGATTAGCAGATACGCAGTATTTT. Translation gives CASSKQGRRLADTQYF. This chain uses TRBV2 with TRBJ2-3, with 7 bases that match TRBD1. Germline V gene sequence: CDR1 SNHLY, CDR2 FYNNEI. The J segment lost 4 bases and the V segment lost 6 bases, leaving 13 bases of the junction unmatched. The CDR3 covers 16 residues.

This chain links TRBV27 with TRBJ1-1; a possible D gene is TRBD1 (5 bases). The CDR3 length is 13 residues. Germline loops: CDR1 MNHEY, CDR2 SMNVEV (reference sequence). Trimming stripped 4 bases from V and 5 bases from J, with 11 bases between. As DNA, the CDR3 is TGTGCCAGCAGTTATGACAGCGAAACTGAAGCTTTCTTT. Protein product: CASSYDSETEAFF.

V gene TRBV11-2 combines with J gene TRBJ1-3, with D hard to call. Germline CDR1 is SGHAT and CDR2 is FQNNGV. This CDR3 contains 12 residues. Trimming shortened V by 5 bases and J by 3 bases, and 5 bases separated the two germline ends. Here the CDR3 DNA reads TGTGCCAGCAGCAGAGGTGGAAACACCATATATTTT. Translated: CASSRGGNTIYF.

The chain carries TRBV28 and TRBJ2-7; D is possibly TRBD1 (6 bases). This CDR3 region has 15 residues. Germline lookup yields CDR1 MDHEN and CDR2 SYDVKM. Trimming removed 6 bases at V and 2 bases at J, with 17 bases between. CDR3 loop: CASSLPRDTAYEQYF. The CDR3 DNA is TGTGCCAGCAGCCTACCCCGGGACACCGCCTACGAGCAGTACTTC.

The chain links TRBV11-2 to TRBJ2-1; D is unresolved. CDR3 length equals 12 residues. V was cut by 6 bases and J by 4 bases, with 7 bases left in between. CDR1 is SGHAT and CDR2 is FQNNGV in the germline V gene. CDR3 coding DNA: TGTGCCAGCAGTGCGTGGTACAATGAGCAGTTCTTC. Protein sequence: CASSAWYNEQFF.